This TCR beta chain came from a study of regulatory T cells in long-lasting Graves disease. Time point meaning: persistent/refractory GD, antithyroid drugs over 5 years with positive TRAb. PBMC-extracted RNA yielded the TCR library. Trimming took 1 base from V and 7 from J, leaving 16 bases between them. Per the germline V gene, CDR1 is MDHEN and CDR2 is SYDVKM. This CDR3 is 15 amino acids long. Ten or more counts support this clonotype. Construction of TCR beta libraries relied on iRepertoire HTBI primers and on Arm-PCR targeting CDR3 regions. One entry per CDR3 protein results from TCRdb running MiXCR on the multiplex PCR reads. This sample has around 500,000 distinct CDR3 sequences, with about a fifth found just once.

The chain recombines TRBV28 with TRBJ1-1, with D unresolved. This material consisted of peripheral blood mononuclear cells (PBMCs), taken when the disease was refractory, from a patient treated with antithyroid drugs. The receptor's source is a female donor with Graves disease. CDR3 sequence reads: CASSLYQVGYVEAFF. CDR3 bases: TGTGCCAGCAGTTTATATCAGGTTGGATATGTTGAAGCTTTCTTT.